This TCR beta chain emerged from a study of blood T cell repertoires in COVID-19. The CDR3 consists of 14 residues. Trimming removed 4 bases at V and 2 bases at J, with 9 bases between. CDR1 is LGHNA and CDR2 is YSLEER in the germline V gene. Authors' analysis steps: From reference gene primer amplification, estimates of nucleated cell counts were derived. Here immunoSEQ multiplex PCR was the method, and the copy in TCRdb shows in-frame clones only, minus some. V and J calls and clone size follow that table, whereas D and trimming were derived from the DNA. The repertoire holds approximately 290,000 clones, approximately 85% seen once, with about 0.9% in the top ten.

The genes are TRBV4-3 and TRBJ1-3; possibly TRBD1 for D (5 bases). Sequencing was performed on peripheral blood. The sequence was collected from a human donor with COVID-19, enrolled during active disease. The donor label of this sample is uncertain. The CDR3 coding sequence is TGCGCCAGCAGCCCCCCGGGGGCTGGAAACACCATATATTTT. It encodes CASSPPGAGNTIYF.